Sequencing of this T cell receptor (beta chain) was carried out in a study of blood T cell repertoires in COVID-19. Whole-study context: Sample material is recorded as cDNA or gDNA derived from T cells, B-cell-depleted T cells, or PBMCs.

During active infection, Seattle patients enrolled and were then monitored through disease. Under the authors' procedure: Amplification from reference gene primers served as the basis for estimated nucleated cell counts. Measured with immunoSEQ multiplex PCR; TCRdb has only the in-frame clones, and not every one. That table furnishes V, J and clone size, whereas the DNA furnished D and trimming. The sample consists of some 310,000 clones, about nine tenths of them appearing once. Per germline, CDR1 MNHEY and CDR2 SVGAGI. V lost 2 bases and J lost 6; bases outside the gene matches: 6. This CDR3 comprises 15 residues.

Sequencing was performed on peripheral blood. The V and J genes are TRBV6-5 and TRBJ2-7; 11 bases match TRBD1. The origin of this receptor is a woman aged 25 to 39 with COVID-19, enrolled during active disease. The CDR3 DNA sequence: TGTGCCAGCAGTTACCTTGGGACAGGGGGAGGCGAGCAGTACTTC. It yields the protein CASSYLGTGGGEQYF.